The 30 T cell receptor beta chains below were found in one sample sequenced in a study of cytomegalovirus exposure and HLA in healthy donors listed by TCRdb under 2017. Libraries were prepared through the immunoSEQ multiplex PCR assay. For the multiplex PCR, a mixture combining 60 forward primers for TCR Vbeta segments and 13 reverse primers for TCR Jbeta segments was used. TCRdb took over this immuneACCESS table, retaining in-frame rearrangements with V and J assigned. Such tables are incomplete; in checked studies, under half of the missing clones stem from an unresolved V gene, and the remainder is unexplained. For this sample there are 62,000 or so clones; 70% to 90% appear just once. Roughly 1.5% of the sample comes from the top ten. Sequenced sample: PBMCs. The receptors originated from a man aged 18-30 years in good health and CMV-seronegative.

The chain couples TRBV4-1 to TRBJ2-5, with 9 bases lining up with TRBD2. The CDR3 has 16 residues. Trimming took 1 base from V and 5 from J; bases not matched to a gene: 8. Germline V lookup: CDR1 MGHRA, CDR2 YSYEKL. DNA of the CDR3: TGCGCCAGCAGCCAAGGGACTAGCGTCCGAAAGGAGACCCAGTACTTC. Translating it yields CASSQGTSVRKETQYF.

The J gene is TRBJ1-2, the V gene TRBV4-1; D is uncertain. Germline CDR1 MGHRA, CDR2 YSYEKL. V lost 0 bases and J 2 bases, leaving 4 bases between the germline ends. The CDR3 loop spans 13 amino acids. CDR3 protein: CASSQDRNYGYTF. The CDR3 DNA is TGCGCCAGCAGCCAAGACAGGAACTATGGCTACACCTTC.

This chain joins TRBV29-1 and TRBJ2-7; 9 bases align to TRBD2. Germline V gene data show CDR1 as SQVTM and CDR2 as ANQGSEA. The CDR3 is 11 amino acids. V dropped 5 bases and J dropped 5; count of bases not matched to a gene: 1. The chain's CDR3 is CSVSGGNEQYF. CDR3 in DNA: TGCAGCGTTAGCGGGGGGAACGAGCAGTACTTC.

The chain is built from TRBV6-1 and TRBJ1-1; D possibly corresponds to TRBD1 (5 bases). Trimming pared 0 bases from V and 5 bases from J, leaving 10 bases between. The germline gives CDR1 MNHNS, CDR2 SASEGT. The CDR3 runs 14 residues. CDR3 DNA sequence: TGTGCCAGCAGTGAAGCCACTGGGGGGACTGAAGCTTTCTTT. Amino acids: CASSEATGGTEAFF.

The rearrangement uses TRBV25-1 and TRBJ2-7, with D possibly being TRBD2 (7 bases). The CDR3 totals 14 residues. Germline loops: CDR1 MGHDK, CDR2 SYGVNS. V was shortened by 3 bases and J by 3 bases, with 12 bases between the two germline ends. This CDR3 is CASSEGGGRYEQYF. The DNA of the CDR3 is TGTGCCAGCAGTGAGGGGGGGGGCCGCTACGAGCAGTACTTC.

This clone has a single count. V gene TRBV27 combines with J gene TRBJ1-1; the D gene is possibly TRBD1 (5 bases). The V end lost 6 bases, the J end lost 5 bases, and 10 bases lay between the germline ends. The CDR3 contains 12 residues. CDR1 MNHEY and CDR2 SMNVEV come from the germline V gene (reference sequence). The CDR3 DNA reads as TGTGCCAGCAGGGGACTAGAGACTGAAGCTTTCTTT. This gives the protein CASRGLETEAFF.

This sequence joins TRBV7-2 and TRBJ1-2; TRBD1 matches at 7 bases. The CDR3 contains 13 residues. Germline values: CDR1 SGHTA, CDR2 FQGNSA. The junction had 10 bases not matched to a gene; V was cut back by 5 bases and J by 10 bases. CDR3 sequence reads: CASSGRTGTVYTF. In DNA form, the CDR3 reads TGTGCCAGCAGCGGACGGACAGGCACCGTCTACACCTTC.

This chain connects TRBV6-5 to TRBJ1-2; a weak D match, TRBD1 (5 bases). Trimming left V 4 bases short and J 1 base short, with 13 bases between. The germline CDR1 and CDR2 sequences are MNHEY and SVGAGI. The CDR3 totals 15 residues. Here the CDR3 DNA reads TGTGCCAGCAGTTCCTTATTCAGGGATAACTATGGCTACACCTTC. Translated: CASSSLFRDNYGYTF.

This clone was seen only a few times. Germline is not matched at one junction end, which may reflect a read error. V is TRBV7-7 and J is TRBJ2-1; TRBD1 might be the D (6 bases). Germline values: CDR1 SSHAT, CDR2 FNYEAQ (reference sequence). There are 14 residues in the CDR3. The CDR3 nucleotides read TGTGCTAGCAGCCGACGGGACAATTACGATGAGCAGTTCTTC. Translation: CASSRRDNYDEQFF. The full variable domain, completed using reference TRBV7-7 and TRBJ2-1, is GAGVSQSPRYKVTKRGQDVTLRCDPISSHATLYWYQQALGQGPEFLTYFNYEAQPDKSGLPSDRFSAERPEGSISTLTIQRTEQRDSAMYRCASSRRDNYDEQFFGPGTRLTVL.

The V gene is TRBV2, the J gene TRBJ1-1; D unresolved. Deletions cut 2 bases from V and 3 bases from J, with 13 bases between. Germline loops: CDR1 SNHLY, CDR2 FYNNEI. CDR3 length equals 15 residues. CDR3 in amino acids: CASSEKSSGHTEAFF. Here the CDR3 DNA reads TGTGCCAGCAGTGAAAAGAGTTCGGGTCACACTGAAGCTTTCTTT. Combining the CDR3 with reference TRBV2 and TRBJ1-1 gives the whole variable domain EPEVTQTPSHQVTQMGQEVILRCVPISNHLYFYWYRQILGQKVEFLVSFYNNEISEKSEIFDDQFSVERPDGSNFTLKIRSTKLEDSAMYFCASSEKSSGHTEAFFGQGTRLTVV.

This sequence joins TRBV6-1 and TRBJ2-2; D is ambiguous. This CDR3 is built from 13 residues. Trimming cost V 8 bases and J 9 bases, with 16 bases left between them. Looked up from germline, CDR1 is MNHNS and CDR2 is SASEGT. CDR3 protein: CASRSNPPRELFF. CDR3 bases: TGTGCCAGCCGGTCCAACCCCCCCCGGGAGCTGTTTTTT.

This clone occurred a few times. The chain joins TRBV7-9 to TRBJ2-4; 9 bases line up with TRBD1. Per germline, CDR1 SEHNR and CDR2 FQNEAQ (reference sequence). CDR3 length: 13 residues. V shed 3 bases and J 13 bases; nucleotides not matched to a gene: 7. CDR3 amino acids: CASSFLQGAVQYF. DNA for the CDR3: TGTGCCAGCAGCTTTTTACAGGGGGCCGTGCAGTACTTC.

This chain uses TRBV28 with TRBJ2-3, with a possible D match to TRBD2 (6 bases). This CDR3 has 15 residues. Trimming took 6 bases from V and 0 from J, leaving 13 bases between them. Germline V gene sequence: CDR1 MDHEN, CDR2 SYDVKM. The CDR3 DNA follows: TGTGCCAGCAGCCAGACTGGGGGGAGCACAGATACGCAGTATTTT. Translated, it gives CASSQTGGSTDTQYF.

This rearrangement joins TRBV13 to TRBJ1-2; possible D gene TRBD1, 5 bases. V shed 3 bases and J shed 3 bases, with 8 bases lying between them. Germline CDR1 is PRHDT and CDR2 is FYEKMQ (reference sequence). The CDR3 totals 13 residues. The CDR3 DNA reads as TGTGCCAGCAGCTTCGGGGGGGACTATGGCTACACCTTC. Protein sequence: CASSFGGDYGYTF.

CDR3 sequence (DNA): TGTGCCATCAGTGAGAAGGAGTTTAATTCACCCCTCCACTTT. Residues: CAISEKEFNSPLHF. The rearrangement links TRBV10-3 to TRBJ1-6, with D unclear. This CDR3 has 14 amino acids. Trimming took 2 bases from V and 6 from J, leaving 8 bases between them. Germline V gives CDR1 ENHRY, CDR2 SYGVKD.

J is TRBJ2-7 and V is TRBV7-9; possibly TRBD2 for D (7 bases). V gave up 5 bases and J gave up 3 bases, with 14 bases separating them. This CDR3 has 14 residues. Per the germline V gene, CDR1 is SEHNR and CDR2 is FQNEAQ (reference sequence). The CDR3 loop is CASSPGGSLYEQYF. The CDR3 DNA is TGTGCCAGCAGCCCGGGGGGCAGTCTCTACGAGCAGTACTTC.

The sample holds one count of this clone. This rearrangement joins TRBV7-9 to TRBJ1-1; the D is unclear. The CDR3 has 12 residues. In germline, CDR1 is SEHNR, CDR2 FQNEAQ (reference sequence). Trimming took off 4 bases at V and 4 bases at J, with 7 bases between the two ends. The CDR3 bases are TGTGCCAGCAGCTCGACTCCCACTGAAGCTTTCTTT. Protein sequence: CASSSTPTEAFF.

The rearrangement uses TRBV13 and TRBJ1-1; 10 nucleotides line up with TRBD1. The CDR3 runs 15 residues. Germline V CDR1 and CDR2: PRHDT, FYEKMQ (reference sequence). V lost 2 bases to trimming and J lost 4 bases; unmatched junction nucleotides: 4. In nucleotides, the CDR3 is TGTGCCAGCAGCTTACTGAGGACAGGGGGCACTGAAGCTTTCTTT. Its protein product is CASSLLRTGGTEAFF.

This chain links TRBV9 with TRBJ2-1; no reliable D call. Germline assignment: CDR1 SGDLS and CDR2 YYNGEE. The CDR3 is made up of 13 amino acids. V gave up 1 base and J gave up 9 bases, with 11 bases separating them. CDR3: CASSVRQEGEQFF. CDR3 sequence (DNA): TGTGCCAGCAGCGTACGGCAGGAAGGTGAGCAGTTCTTC.

V is TRBV29-1 and J is TRBJ2-7; D remains unclear. This CDR3 spans 12 amino acids. Germline lookup yields CDR1 SQVTM and CDR2 ANQGSEA. V was shortened by 5 bases and J by 2 bases, with 10 bases between the two germline ends. CDR3 nucleotide sequence: TGCAGCGTTCTCAATTTAGCCTACGAGCAGTACTTC. This codes for CSVLNLAYEQYF.

V is TRBV2 and J is TRBJ2-5, with a tentative D call TRBD1 (5 bases). The V end was cut by 8 bases, the J end by 5 bases, with 15 bases between. The CDR3 is made up of 13 amino acids. Germline values: CDR1 SNHLY, CDR2 FYNNEI. CDR3 sequence: CASQGQGGETQYF. The CDR3 DNA sequence: TGTGCCAGCCAGGGCCAGGGTGGTGAGACCCAGTACTTC.

This clone was seen just once. The chain couples TRBV6-5 to TRBJ1-2; D may be TRBD1 (6 bases). This CDR3 comprises 15 residues. Trimming removed 4 bases at V and 6 bases at J, with 18 bases between. Germline-derived CDR1 and CDR2 are MNHEY and SVGAGI. This CDR3 is CASSFSTQGTHGYTF. The CDR3 DNA reads TGTGCCAGCAGTTTCAGCACACAGGGAACTCATGGCTACACCTTC.

The CDR3 reads CASLKRIDKYEQYF. DNA for the CDR3: TGTGCCAGTCTCAAACGGATCGACAAGTACGAGCAGTACTTC. J is TRBJ2-7 and V is TRBV28; no clear D gene. V dropped 9 bases and J dropped 4 bases, with 19 bases sitting between them. The CDR3 extends over 14 amino acids. The germline CDR1 and CDR2 sequences are MDHEN and SYDVKM.

This chain links TRBV7-9 with TRBJ1-4, with 7 bases that match TRBD1. The J segment lost 12 bases and the V segment lost 5 bases, leaving 12 bases of the junction unmatched. CDR3 length: 14 residues. Germline loops: CDR1 SEHNR, CDR2 FQNEAQ (reference sequence). The DNA for the CDR3 is TGTGCCAGCAGCCCCGGGACAGCTAGATTGGAACTGTTTTTT. Its protein product is CASSPGTARLELFF.

This clone was observed a handful of times. The rearrangement joins TRBV18 to TRBJ1-4; D is uncertain. The germline CDR1 and CDR2 sequences are KGHSH and LQKENI. V was shortened by 2 bases and J by 5 bases, with 9 bases between the two germline ends. This CDR3 is built from 14 residues. The CDR3 nucleotides are TGTGCCAGCTCACCAAGAGAAGTCAATGAAAAACTGTTTTTT. The encoded protein is CASSPREVNEKLFF.

V and J are TRBV6-1 and TRBJ2-3; no clear D gene. The V gene lost 6 bases and the J gene lost 6 bases, with 16 bases spanning the gap. This CDR3 region has 14 residues. Germline lookup yields CDR1 MNHNS and CDR2 SASEGT. The CDR3 protein is CASSLGQNHDTQYF. The CDR3 DNA follows: TGTGCCAGCAGCTTGGGCCAAAACCACGATACGCAGTATTTT.

The chain combines TRBV5-1 with TRBJ2-7, with 9 bases identical to TRBD2. V trimming: 6 bases; J trimming: 2 bases; junction bases outside the gene matches: 6. The germline gives CDR1 SGHRS, CDR2 YFSETQ. This CDR3 contains 14 residues. The CDR3 region has the DNA TGCGCCAGCAATCAGCGGGGGGTCGCCTACGAGCAGTACTTC. Amino acid sequence: CASNQRGVAYEQYF. The variable domain in full, with the rest retrieved from reference TRBV5-1 and TRBJ2-7, is KAGVTQTPRYLIKTRGQQVTLSCSPISGHRSVSWYQQTPGQGLQFLFEYFSETQRNKGNFPGRFSGRQFSNSRSEMNVSTLELGDSALYLCASNQRGVAYEQYFGPGTRLTVT.

The rearrangement links TRBV5-6 to TRBJ1-1, with D possibly matching TRBD1 (5 bases). CDR1 and CDR2 (germline): SGHDT, YYEEEE. CDR3 length: 16 residues. Between the trimmed V and J ends, which lost 2 bases and 0 bases, there was a span of 14 bases. Here the CDR3 reads CASSFIGGNMNTEAFF. CDR3 DNA: TGTGCCAGCAGCTTTATTGGGGGGAACATGAACACTGAAGCTTTCTTT.

The chain is built from TRBV10-3 and TRBJ1-1; D ambiguous. This CDR3 contains 14 residues. CDR1 and CDR2 from the germline V gene are ENHRY and SYGVKD. Trimming removed 7 bases from V and 6 bases from J, with 18 bases in between. CDR3 sequence (DNA): TGTGCCATCAACAAGGGCAACCGGGGTGCTGAAGCTTTCTTT. Protein sequence: CAINKGNRGAEAFF.

The chain links TRBV11-3 to TRBJ1-1, with 9 bases fitting TRBD1. Losses at the gene ends were 5 bases for V and 9 bases for J; bases not matched to a gene: 10. CDR1 and CDR2 from the germline V gene are SGHNT and YENEEA. This CDR3 region has 14 residues. CDR3 in DNA: TGTGCCAGCAGCCCCCATTGGGACAGGGATAAAGCTTTCTTT. This translates into CASSPHWDRDKAFF.